The source of this TCR beta chain is a study of CD8+CD57+ T cells in acquired aplastic anemia. Whole-study context: DNA from sorted CD4+ and CD8+ cells averaged about 3.2 ug.

The V and J ends lost 5 bases and 4 bases respectively, with 20 bases between them. The CDR3 is 15 residues long. Germline CDR1 and CDR2: DFQATT and SNEGSKA (reference sequence). The use of genomic DNA as template underpinned the TCR beta VDJ and CDR3 profiling. TCRdb re-derived calls from the reads in MiXCR, one entry per CDR3 protein. The sample holds 200,000 to 250,000 distinct CDR3 sequences, roughly 55% seen once. The source material was sorted CD4+, CD8+, or CD8+CD57+ T cells (not recorded which) from PBMCs. The clonotype was recovered from a human donor in good health. The V gene is TRBV20-1, the J gene TRBJ2-5; D is perhaps TRBD1 or TRBD2 (5 bases each). The CDR3 DNA sequence: TGCAGTGCTCTTCGGGGACCACTGAATTCAGAGACCCAGTACTTC. It yields the protein CSALRGPLNSETQYF.